These 5 T cell receptor beta chains originate from one sample sequenced in a study of response to subunit inactivated influenza vaccine. In TCRdb, the RT-PCR reads were re-called with MiXCR into one record per CDR3 protein. This sample has 490,000 or so distinct CDR3 sequences, with less than 10% found just once. The specimen was PBMCs from blood, collected around 25 months after vaccination. Every receptor here comes from a man between 50 and 70 years old who received an inactivated influenza vaccine.

This clonotype has a handful of counts. In nucleotides, the CDR3 is TGTGCCAGCAGCCAAAGAGCCTCCACCGGGGAGCTGTTTTTT. It is translated as CASSQRASTGELFF. V and J are TRBV3-1 and TRBJ2-2; D not resolved. The CDR3 is made up of 14 amino acids. Deletions cut 2 bases from V and 4 bases from J, with 8 bases between. The germline V gene encodes CDR1 LGHDT and CDR2 YNNKEL (reference sequence).

This clonotype was counted between two and nine times. This chain uses TRBV18 with TRBJ1-2, with TRBD1 matching over 8 bases. The V gene end was trimmed by 4 bases and the J gene end by 2 bases; junction bases not matched to a gene: 3. The CDR3 runs to 14 residues. Germline V CDR1 and CDR2: KGHSH, LQKENI. CDR3: CASSRGQANYGYTF. The CDR3 DNA reads TGTGCCAGCTCACGGGGACAGGCAAACTATGGCTACACCTTC.

V is TRBV6-2 or TRBV6-3 and J is TRBJ1-5; the match to TRBD1 covers 12 bases. The CDR3 is 18 amino acids. Germline lookup yields CDR1 MNHEY and CDR2 SVGEGT. With 6 bases clipped from V and 2 bases from J, the junction kept 11 bases outside the gene matches. CDR3 protein: CASSRGTGGPVGNQPQHF. CDR3 in DNA: TGTGCCAGCAGCCGCGGGACAGGGGGCCCGGTCGGCAATCAGCCCCAGCATTTT.

This clonotype was counted a few times. CDR3 DNA: TGTGCCAGCAGCAAAGAGACGAAGGGAAGCAATCAGCCCCAGCATTTT. This gives the protein CASSKETKGSNQPQHF. The chain is built from TRBV21-1 and TRBJ1-5. TRBV21-1 is a known pseudogene. The CDR3 is made up of 16 amino acids.

A few counts support this clonotype. The V and J genes are TRBV19 and TRBJ2-1, with D possibly matching TRBD2 (7 bases). Trimming removed 10 bases at V and 5 bases at J, with 15 bases between. The CDR3 has 13 residues. Germline values: CDR1 LNHDA, CDR2 SQIVND (reference sequence). CDR3 DNA sequence: TGTGCCACCGCCCGGGGGGCCCACAATGAGCAGTTCTTC. Protein product: CATARGAHNEQFF.